This paragraph reports one TCR beta chain. This entry comes from a study of blood T cell repertoires in COVID-19. Study-level background: Spain, Italy and the United States supplied samples that represented acute and convalescent COVID-19.

The CDR3 length is 13 residues. Germline lookup yields CDR1 MNHEY and CDR2 SMNVEV (reference sequence). Trimming took 8 bases from V and 2 from J, leaving 12 bases between them. Under the authors' procedure: Reference gene primer amplification yielded estimated nucleated cell counts. Data came from immunoSEQ multiplex PCR; TCRdb stores just in-frame clones and leaves some out. That table gives V, J and clone size, and the DNA gave D and trimming. The data hold about 380,000 clones, with 81% observed a single time. Sequencing input: peripheral blood. V and J are TRBV27 and TRBJ1-1, with D tentatively TRBD1 (6 bases). The receptor was isolated from a human donor with acute or convalescent COVID-19. The donor label of this sample is uncertain. CDR3 sequence (DNA): TGTGCCAGCGGGTACAGGGTTAACACTGAAGCTTTCTTT. Amino acids: CASGYRVNTEAFF.